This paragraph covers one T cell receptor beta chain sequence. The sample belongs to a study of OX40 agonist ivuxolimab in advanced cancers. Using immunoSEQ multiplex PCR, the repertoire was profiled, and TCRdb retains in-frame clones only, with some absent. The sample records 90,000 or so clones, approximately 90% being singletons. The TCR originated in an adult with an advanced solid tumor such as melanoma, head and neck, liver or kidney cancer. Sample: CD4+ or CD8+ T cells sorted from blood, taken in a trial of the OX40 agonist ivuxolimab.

CDR3 protein: CAISTTELQETQYF. For the CDR3, the DNA is TGTGCCATCAGTACGACAGAACTACAAGAGACCCAGTACTTC. The chain recombines TRBV10-3 with TRBJ2-5; D may be TRBD1 (5 bases). The CDR3 has 14 residues. Per the germline V gene, CDR1 is ENHRY and CDR2 is SYGVKD. V lost 5 bases, J lost 2 bases, and 12 bases lay in between.